These 25 T cell receptor beta chains came from one sample sequenced in a study of T-cell reconstitution after alpha-beta-depleted transplantation in children. The TCRbeta library was prepared with unique molecular identifiers. MiXCR, run by TCRdb on the PCR reads, gives a single entry per CDR3 protein. The sample includes about 980,000 distinct CDR3 sequences, under 30% of them seen just once. The sequences come from PBMCs, mostly from graft donor cells, collected 360 days after TCRalphabeta/CD19-depleted stem cell transplant. The origin of the receptors is a boy under two years old who had a stem cell transplant for SCID, so the T cells may come from the graft donor.

The chain recombines TRBV6-5 with TRBJ2-7; perhaps TRBD1 as D (5 bases). CDR3 size: 15 residues. The germline CDR1 and CDR2 sequences are MNHEY and SVGAGI. V was trimmed by 1 base and J by 1 base, leaving 11 bases between them. CDR3 bases: TGTGCCAGCAGTTACTACGGACATCCTTCCTACGAGCAGTACTTC. Its protein is CASSYYGHPSYEQYF.

The V call is TRBV12-3 or TRBV12-4, the J call TRBJ2-1; D gene unclear. The CDR3 has 15 amino acids. Trimming left V 8 bases short and J 0 bases short, with 14 bases between. CDR3 residues: CASAYSFSSYNEQFF. The CDR3 DNA is TGTGCCAGCGCCTATAGCTTCAGCTCCTACAATGAGCAGTTCTTC.

The chain recombines TRBV2 with TRBJ2-3, with 9 bases matching TRBD2. J gave up 1 base and V 2 bases, and 4 bases lay outside the gene matches. This CDR3 comprises 16 residues. Germline V lookup: CDR1 SNHLY, CDR2 FYNNEI. CDR3 nucleotides: TGTGCCAGCAGTGAATGGGAGCGGGGGGGCACAGATACGCAGTATTTT. Translated, it gives CASSEWERGGTDTQYF.

This clonotype was recorded at least ten times. The V gene is TRBV27, the J gene TRBJ1-2; 7 positions match TRBD1. This CDR3 spans 14 amino acids. Germline V gene lookup returns CDR1 MNHEY and CDR2 SMNVEV (reference sequence). V was clipped by 5 bases and J by 6 bases; unmatched bases: 9. CDR3 coding DNA: TGTGCCAGCAGTCTTAAGACAGGGTTCCATGGCTACACCTTC. Translated: CASSLKTGFHGYTF.

The rearrangement joins TRBV20-1 to TRBJ2-3, with 9 bases matching TRBD2. The germline V gene encodes CDR1 DFQATT and CDR2 SNEGSKA (reference sequence). The CDR3 contains 16 residues. After removal of 0 bases from V and 4 bases from J, the junction contained 8 bases not matched to a gene. The CDR3 coding sequence is TGCAGTGCTAGAGATGGGACTAGCATCCGCTCAGATACGCAGTATTTT. Residues: CSARDGTSIRSDTQYF.

This chain joins TRBV2 and TRBJ1-1; D possibly corresponds to TRBD1 (5 bases). The CDR3 length is 13 residues. V was trimmed by 6 bases and J by 0 bases, leaving 8 bases between them. Germline CDR1 and CDR2: SNHLY and FYNNEI. The chain's CDR3 is CASRQELNTEAFF. The CDR3 nucleotides read TGTGCCAGCAGACAGGAGTTGAACACTGAAGCTTTCTTT.

The chain couples TRBV29-1 to TRBJ1-2; D remains ambiguous. This CDR3 is 14 amino acids long. V was cut by 0 bases and J by 7 bases, with 15 bases left in between. CDR1 and CDR2 from the germline V gene are SQVTM and ANQGSEA. The CDR3 spells CSVEERASAGGYTF. The CDR3 DNA follows: TGCAGCGTTGAAGAAAGGGCCTCGGCGGGTGGCTACACCTTC.

In this sample, this clonotype turned up a few times. V and J are TRBV20-1 and TRBJ2-3; TRBD2 might be the D (6 bases). This CDR3 is 14 amino acids long. V lost 7 bases and J 2 bases, leaving 16 bases between the germline ends. Germline V gives CDR1 DFQATT, CDR2 SNEGSKA (reference sequence). In DNA, the CDR3 is TGCAGTGTCCTCGGGTCGGGGGACACAGATACGCAGTATTTT. Its protein is CSVLGSGDTDTQYF.

This clonotype was seen a few times. V usage is TRBV27 and J usage is TRBJ2-7; D possibly corresponds to TRBD1 (5 bases). CDR1 and CDR2 (germline): MNHEY, SMNVEV (reference sequence). V lost 8 bases, J lost 11 bases, and 16 bases lay in between. The CDR3 covers 11 residues. The CDR3 nucleotides are TGTGCCAGCCGAAGTAAGGGGCTGGAGTACTTC. Translated, it gives CASRSKGLEYF.

DNA of the CDR3: TGTGCCAGCAGCTTAGAAGAGGGTTGGAACACCGGGGAGCTGTTTTTT. It codes for CASSLEEGWNTGELFF. This rearrangement joins TRBV7-7 to TRBJ2-2, with D possibly matching TRBD2 (5 bases). Germline-derived CDR1 and CDR2 are SSHAT and FNYEAQ (reference sequence). This CDR3 spans 16 amino acids. V lost 1 base and J lost 1, with 10 bases in between. The full variable domain, in which reference TRBV7-7 and TRBJ2-2 provide the parts outside the CDR3, is GAGVSQSPRYKVTKRGQDVTLRCDPISSHATLYWYQQALGQGPEFLTYFNYEAQPDKSGLPSDRFSAERPEGSISTLTIQRTEQRDSAMYRCASSLEEGWNTGELFFGEGSRLTVL.

This clonotype has only a few counts. J is TRBJ2-1 and V is TRBV18, with TRBD1 matching 9 bases. Losses at the gene ends were 2 bases for V and 3 bases for J; bases not matched to a gene: 5. The CDR3 contains 16 residues. The germline V gene has CDR1 KGHSH and CDR2 LQKENI. CDR3 amino acids: CASSPTGDRDYNEQFF. CDR3 coding DNA: TGTGCCAGCTCACCAACGGGGGACAGGGACTACAATGAGCAGTTCTTC.

This clonotype was detected ten times or more. The V and J genes are TRBV5-6 and TRBJ2-3; D may correspond to TRBD1 or TRBD2 (6 bases each). Germline values: CDR1 SGHDT, CDR2 YYEEEE. Trimming left V 4 bases short and J 4 bases short, with 10 bases between. The CDR3 runs 13 residues. The CDR3: CASSQRGADTQYF. In DNA, the CDR3 is TGTGCCAGCAGCCAGAGGGGGGCAGATACGCAGTATTTT.

CDR3 in DNA: TGCGCCAGCAGCTTGGGGCGGGGACCAATTCAAGAGACCCAGTACTTC. Amino acids: CASSLGRGPIQETQYF. The rearrangement uses TRBV5-1 and TRBJ2-5; D may be TRBD2 (6 bases). V was clipped by 0 bases and J by 2 bases, with 14 bases between them. The germline CDR1 and CDR2 sequences are SGHRS and YFSETQ. The CDR3 totals 16 residues.

This clonotype has just a few counts. V is TRBV12-5 and J is TRBJ2-3; TRBD2 matches at 7 bases. Trimming at V came to 6 bases and at J to 6 bases, leaving 9 bases not matched to a gene. Per germline, CDR1 LGHNT and CDR2 FRNRAP. This CDR3 region has 14 residues. The DNA of the CDR3 is TGTGCTAGTGGCCAGCGGGACCTCGCGGATACGCAGTATTTT. This gives the protein CASGQRDLADTQYF.

V gene TRBV11-2 combines with J gene TRBJ2-5, with TRBD2 as a possible D gene (7 bases). This CDR3 comprises 15 residues. Trimming took off 0 bases at V and 5 bases at J, with 13 bases between the two ends. Per germline, CDR1 SGHAT and CDR2 FQNNGV. CDR3 coding DNA: TGTGCCAGCAGCTTAGAGGGGGGGCCCTGGGAGACCCAGTACTTC. Translating it yields CASSLEGGPWETQYF.

This clonotype was detected a few times. The gene calls are TRBV5-1 and TRBJ1-6; D uncertain. Germline CDR1 reads SGHRS; CDR2 reads YFSETQ. Deletions cut 3 bases from V and 7 bases from J, with 8 bases between. This CDR3 has 13 amino acids. The CDR3 loop is CASSSGRNSPLHF. In DNA, the CDR3 is TGCGCCAGCAGCTCCGGACGGAATTCACCCCTCCACTTT. Full variable domain (missing parts from reference TRBV5-1 and TRBJ1-6): KAGVTQTPRYLIKTRGQQVTLSCSPISGHRSVSWYQQTPGQGLQFLFEYFSETQRNKGNFPGRFSGRQFSNSRSEMNVSTLELGDSALYLCASSSGRNSPLHFGNGTRLTVT.

This clonotype appeared a few times. The chain recombines TRBV7-2 with TRBJ2-1; TRBD2 matches at 7 bases. CDR3 size: 16 residues. The germline V gene encodes CDR1 SGHTA and CDR2 FQGNSA. Trimming removed 5 bases from V and 4 bases from J; junction bases left unmatched: 11. For the CDR3, the DNA is TGTGCCAGCAGCCCCTATTGGGTCGGGGGGTACAATGAGCAGTTCTTC. This codes for CASSPYWVGGYNEQFF.

This clonotype was observed a handful of times. The chain has TRBV7-2 and TRBJ2-1, with D uncertain. Germline lookup yields CDR1 SGHTA and CDR2 FQGNSA. V was cut by 2 bases and J by 6 bases, with 5 bases left in between. This CDR3 region has 12 residues. In DNA, the CDR3 is TGTGCCAGCAGCTTACGATTCAATGAGCAGTTCTTC. Translated, it gives CASSLRFNEQFF.

This clonotype was recorded a few times. J is TRBJ2-5 and V is TRBV11-1; 8 bases map to TRBD2. V shed 5 bases, J shed 5 bases, and the junction held 19 bases outside the gene matches. Germline V gives CDR1 SGHAT, CDR2 FQDESV (reference sequence). The CDR3 runs to 18 residues. The CDR3 region has the DNA TGTGCCAGCAGCCGCGGACTCGATGGAGCGGGGGTGGGGGAGACCCAGTACTTC. This gives the protein CASSRGLDGAGVGETQYF.

Written as DNA, the CDR3 is TGTGCCAGCTGTGCCCTCTCCTACAATGAGCAGTTCTTC. Translated: CASCALSYNEQFF. The genes are TRBV27 and TRBJ2-1; D call uncertain. Deletions cut 8 bases from V and 0 bases from J, with 8 bases between. The germline V gene has CDR1 MNHEY and CDR2 SMNVEV (reference sequence). There are 13 residues in the CDR3.

CDR3 amino acids: CATSRPFHRTDTQYF. CDR3 nucleotides: TGTGCCACCAGCAGGCCTTTCCATCGCACAGATACGCAGTATTTT. The chain links TRBV15 to TRBJ2-3; D call uncertain. V was pared by 3 bases and J by 1 base, with 11 bases between. Germline loops: CDR1 LNHNV, CDR2 YYDKDF (reference sequence). The CDR3 spans 15 residues.

This clonotype was seen more than once but under ten times. This chain links TRBV6-1 with TRBJ1-6, with TRBD1 matching over 8 bases. The CDR3 is 15 amino acids. V trimming: 6 bases; J trimming: 7 bases; junction bases outside the gene matches: 8. CDR1 is MNHNS and CDR2 is SASEGT in the germline V gene. CDR3 region: CASSSPGQGNSPLHF. CDR3 in DNA: TGTGCCAGCAGCTCACCCGGACAGGGAAATTCACCCCTCCACTTT.

This rearrangement joins TRBV2 to TRBJ2-7; D is undetermined. The CDR3 consists of 12 residues. In germline, CDR1 is SNHLY, CDR2 FYNNEI. The germline V and J ends were trimmed by 10 bases and 2 bases, with 12 bases remaining between them. CDR3 residues: CATSGVAYEQYF. The CDR3, as DNA: TGTGCCACAAGTGGGGTTGCCTACGAGCAGTACTTC.

This clonotype has at least ten counts. V is TRBV18 and J is TRBJ1-1, with 7 bases fitting TRBD1. Germline-derived CDR1 and CDR2 are KGHSH and LQKENI. V gave up 3 bases and J gave up 0 bases; unmatched junction bases: 1. The length of the CDR3 is 14 residues. Here the CDR3 reads CASSPDRMNTEAFF. The CDR3 DNA reads TGTGCCAGCTCACCGGACAGGATGAACACTGAAGCTTTCTTT.

This clonotype has only a few counts. This CDR3 reads CASSRRLDGGELFF. CDR3 sequence (DNA): TGTGCCAGCAGCCGCCGACTAGATGGCGGGGAGCTGTTTTTT. The chain joins TRBV5-6 to TRBJ2-2; maybe TRBD2 (6 bases). The germline gives CDR1 SGHDT, CDR2 YYEEEE. The CDR3 spans 14 residues. Trimming removed 4 bases from V and 7 bases from J, with 14 bases in between.